These 28 T cell receptor beta chains share one sample of origin, sequenced in a study of blood T cell repertoires in COVID-19. Sequenced by immunoSEQ multiplex PCR; TCRdb stores in-frame clones only, minus some. The sample records about 180,000 clones, 85% to 90% being singletons. The material sequenced was PBMCs or T cells enriched from blood (not recorded which). Receptors originate from a woman aged 40-49 years with acute COVID-19.

The V gene is TRBV18, the J gene TRBJ2-7; 8 nucleotides agree with TRBD2. This CDR3 is built from 16 residues. With 3 bases clipped from V and 7 bases from J, the junction kept 14 bases outside the gene matches. Germline lookup yields CDR1 KGHSH and CDR2 LQKENI. The CDR3 is CASSPPRAGGLREQYF. Here the CDR3 DNA reads TGTGCCAGCTCACCCCCGCGGGCGGGGGGACTAAGAGAGCAGTACTTC.

This rearrangement joins TRBV5-5 to TRBJ2-2, with TRBD1 matching 7 bases. J was trimmed by 4 bases and V by 0 bases; bases with no gene match: 0. There are 14 residues in the CDR3. Germline V gene lookup returns CDR1 SGHKS and CDR2 YYEKEE (reference sequence). The DNA of the CDR3 is TGTGCCAGCAGCTTGGAGGGGGCCACCGGGGAGCTGTTTTTT. This translates into CASSLEGATGELFF.

In this sample, this clone turned up once. V gene TRBV21-1 combines with J gene TRBJ2-6; the table names TRBD2, a call not compared with the DNA. TRBV21-1 is reported as a pseudogene. The CDR3 length is 17 residues. CDR3 bases: TGTGCCAGCAGCAAAAGGTTGACTCGCTCTGGGGCCAACGTCCTGACTTTC. It codes for CASSKRLTRSGANVLTF.

Comments on this clone: In the same sample, other DNA sequences code for this CDR3. The chain is built from TRBV2 and TRBJ1-5; D is possibly TRBD1 (6 bases). V lost 1 base and J lost 2, with 6 bases in between. The CDR3 has 14 amino acids. CDR1 and CDR2 from the germline V gene are SNHLY and FYNNEI. This CDR3 reads CASSEGQGNQPQHF. CDR3 sequence (DNA): TGTGCCAGCAGTGAAGGACAGGGCAATCAGCCCCAGCATTTT.

The chain is built from TRBV7-8 and TRBJ2-3, with 10 bases that match TRBD1. V shed 1 base and J 0 bases; nucleotides not matched to a gene: 10. The germline CDR1 and CDR2 sequences are SGHVS and FQNEAQ. The CDR3 is 19 amino acids. CDR3 protein: CASSLVRGQGKFSTDTQYF. CDR3 nucleotide sequence: TGTGCCAGCAGCTTAGTTAGGGGACAGGGGAAATTTAGCACAGATACGCAGTATTTT.

This chain uses TRBV19 with TRBJ2-1; D gene unclear. Trimming shortened V by 3 bases and J by 3 bases, and 9 bases separated the two germline ends. Germline lookup yields CDR1 LNHDA and CDR2 SQIVND (reference sequence). This CDR3 is 14 amino acids long. Here the CDR3 DNA reads TGTGCCAGTAGTATTTCGGCTAGCTACAATGAGCAGTTCTTC. This sequence encodes CASSISASYNEQFF.

This sequence joins TRBV28 and TRBJ1-4; the match to TRBD1 covers 9 bases. Germline lookup yields CDR1 MDHEN and CDR2 SYDVKM. Germline trimming cut 4 bases from V and 7 bases from J; bases unmatched to any gene: 13. The CDR3 length is 17 residues. This chain's CDR3 is CASSSLSVQGAGEKLFF. In DNA, the CDR3 is TGTGCCAGCAGTTCCCTCTCCGTACAGGGGGCTGGTGAAAAACTGTTTTTT.

The chain couples TRBV6-2 or TRBV6-3 to TRBJ1-5, with 7 positions matching TRBD1. V was pared by 5 bases and J by 6 bases, with 13 bases of the junction left unmatched. Germline loops: CDR1 MNHEY, CDR2 SVGEGT. This CDR3 is built from 16 residues. CDR3 protein: CASSTHRGSFSQPQHF. CDR3 DNA: TGTGCCAGCAGTACCCACAGGGGAAGCTTCAGTCAGCCCCAGCATTTT.

Comment on this clone: Other DNA sequences within the sample encode an identical CDR3. CDR3 nucleotide sequence: TGTGCCAGTAGTATACAAGGGGCGCGACAGCCCCAGCATTTT. Translating it yields CASSIQGARQPQHF. V usage is TRBV19 and J usage is TRBJ1-5; perhaps TRBD1 as D (5 bases). The germline V and J ends were trimmed by 2 bases and 7 bases, with 12 bases remaining between them. CDR3 length: 14 amino acids. The germline CDR1 and CDR2 sequences are LNHDA and SQIVND (reference sequence).

The chain recombines TRBV9 with TRBJ2-3; D ambiguous. The V end lost 4 bases, the J end lost 5 bases, and 8 bases lay between the germline ends. Germline V gene sequence: CDR1 SGDLS, CDR2 YYNGEE. CDR3 length equals 12 residues. The CDR3, as DNA: TGTGCCAGCAGCTCCCCGGGAGATACGCAGTATTTT. It is translated as CASSSPGDTQYF.

Points on this clone: The sample carries other DNA sequences with the same CDR3. J is TRBJ2-7 and V is TRBV19, with D perhaps matching TRBD2 (6 bases). The CDR3 has 13 amino acids. Per the germline V gene, CDR1 is LNHDA and CDR2 is SQIVND (reference sequence). Trimming left V 5 bases short and J 4 bases short, with 12 bases between. DNA of the CDR3: TGTGCCAGTAGTCCCGGGGGTGGTTACGAGCAGTACTTC. Translated: CASSPGGGYEQYF.

This clone was recorded many times. The chain recombines TRBV6-6 with TRBJ2-2; D is possibly TRBD1 (6 bases). The CDR3 is 16 residues long. The germline V gene has CDR1 MNHNY and CDR2 SVGAGI (reference sequence). The V and J ends lost 8 bases and 0 bases respectively, with 16 bases between them. The CDR3 region is CASHTPGTTNTGELFF. CDR3 nucleotides: TGTGCCAGCCATACCCCTGGGACAACGAACACCGGGGAGCTGTTTTTT.

The sample holds one count of this clone. The J gene is TRBJ2-7, the V gene TRBV21-1; no check of the table's D call, TRBD1, against the DNA was made. TRBV21-1 is labeled a pseudogene. This CDR3 contains 17 residues. The CDR3 sequence is CASSKAKAGTGAVEQYF. CDR3 DNA: TGTGCCAGCAGCAAAGCTAAAGCCGGGACAGGGGCTGTCGAGCAGTACTTC.

The chain uses TRBV9 and TRBJ1-2; 8 bases match TRBD1. The CDR3 spans 13 residues. Germline loops: CDR1 SGDLS, CDR2 YYNGEE. J gave up 9 bases and V 3 bases, and 7 bases lay outside the gene matches. The CDR3 DNA sequence: TGTGCCAGCAGCGACCGACAGGGGCGAAGCTACACCTTC. Protein: CASSDRQGRSYTF.

This chain links TRBV7-9 with TRBJ1-1; possible D gene TRBD1, 5 bases. V lost 3 bases, J lost 6 bases, and 17 bases lay in between. Germline CDR1 and CDR2: SEHNR and FQNEAQ (reference sequence). This CDR3 has 15 residues. The CDR3 region is CASSFHQARGAEAFF. The CDR3 DNA is TGTGCCAGCAGCTTCCATCAGGCTAGGGGCGCTGAAGCTTTCTTT.

Of note for this clone: The limits of the CDR3 on the DNA are not certain, so only TCRdb's listed CDR3 is given. The chain joins TRBV28 to TRBJ1-2. The CDR3 is made up of 22 amino acids, end residues included. Germline CDR1 is MDHEN and CDR2 is SYDVKM. CDR3 sequence reads: CASSPGLKLTMATPSVRGGYTF.

The chain carries TRBV30 and TRBJ2-1; the match to TRBD1 covers 8 bases. Germline-derived CDR1 and CDR2 are GTSNPN and SVGIG (reference sequence). With 1 base clipped from V and 7 bases from J, the junction kept 6 bases outside the gene matches. CDR3 length: 14 residues. The CDR3 DNA reads TGTGCCTGGAGTGAGGGCAGGGGGCGTAATGAGCAGTTCTTC. Its translation is CAWSEGRGRNEQFF. The full variable domain, completed using reference TRBV30 and TRBJ2-1, is SQTIHQWPATLVQPVGSPLSLECTVEGTSNPNLYWYRQAAGRGLQLLFYSVGIGQISSEVPQNLSASRPQDRQFILSSKKLLLSDSGFYLCAWSEGRGRNEQFFGPGTRLTVL.

V is TRBV15 and J is TRBJ1-1, with D unresolved. The CDR3 length is 18 residues. The ends were cut back, 0 bases at V and 3 bases at J, with 20 bases in the middle. Germline CDR1 and CDR2: LNHNV and YYDKDF (reference sequence). CDR3 nucleotides: TGTGCCACCAGCAGAGACCGGGCCCCAGCTAGGAGGGACACTGAAGCTTTCTTT. It specifies CATSRDRAPARRDTEAFF.

The chain is built from TRBV10-3 and TRBJ2-3; a possible D gene is TRBD2 (6 bases). The V gene's germline CDR1 is ENHRY and CDR2 SYGVKD. Trimming pared 4 bases from V and 4 bases from J, leaving 15 bases between. The CDR3 is 15 residues long. The CDR3 nucleotides are TGTGCCATCAGTGGTGGCGGGATTAGTTCAGATACGCAGTATTTT. Translation: CAISGGGISSDTQYF.

This chain connects TRBV7-9 to TRBJ1-2; D is undetermined. This CDR3 has 15 residues. Germline V lookup: CDR1 SEHNR, CDR2 FQNEAQ (reference sequence). V was pared by 5 bases and J by 4 bases, with 17 bases between. The CDR3 region is CASSPVRGSTYGYTF. The CDR3 DNA sequence: TGTGCCAGCAGCCCGGTACGGGGATCTACCTATGGCTACACCTTC.

J is TRBJ2-7 and V is TRBV3-1 (or the pseudogene TRBV3-2), with a weak D call TRBD1 (5 bases). From germline, CDR1 is LGHDT and CDR2 YNNKEL (reference sequence). The CDR3 is 13 amino acids. V lost 1 base to trimming and J lost 6 bases, with 10 bases between them. Written as DNA, the CDR3 is TGTGCCAGCAGCCAAGCTGGGCAGGGCGAGCAGTACTTC. This codes for CASSQAGQGEQYF.

The chain's CDR3 is CSVEQINRNTEAFF. The CDR3, as DNA: TGCAGCGTTGAACAGATCAACCGGAACACTGAAGCTTTCTTT. The V call is TRBV29-1, the J call TRBJ1-1; the D is unclear. The V gene lost 2 bases and the J gene lost 1 base, with 11 bases spanning the gap. The CDR3 is 14 amino acids. Looked up from germline, CDR1 is SQVTM and CDR2 is ANQGSEA. Full variable domain (remainder filled in from reference TRBV29-1 and TRBJ1-1): SAVISQKPSRDICQRGTSLTIQCQVDSQVTMMFWYRQQPGQSLTLIATANQGSEATYESGFVIDKFPISRPNLTFSTLTVSNMSPEDSSIYLCSVEQINRNTEAFFGQGTRLTVV.

The J gene is TRBJ1-2, the V gene TRBV28; TRBD1 matches at 9 bases. Germline V gene data show CDR1 as MDHEN and CDR2 as SYDVKM. The CDR3 consists of 14 residues. V shed 5 bases, J shed 9 bases, and the junction held 10 bases outside the gene matches. This chain's CDR3 is CASSAAQGAYSYTF. In DNA form, the CDR3 reads TGTGCCAGCAGTGCAGCACAGGGGGCGTATAGCTACACCTTC.

The genes are TRBV4-1 and TRBJ2-1; 11 nucleotides line up with TRBD2. The CDR3 is 15 amino acids. Per germline, CDR1 MGHRA and CDR2 YSYEKL. V shed 4 bases and J 5 bases; nucleotides not matched to a gene: 4. CDR3 DNA: TGCGCCAGCAGCCGCTCGGGACTAGCGGACAATGAGCAGTTCTTC. It yields the protein CASSRSGLADNEQFF.

The chain links TRBV3-1 (or the pseudogene TRBV3-2) to TRBJ2-7; D unresolved. Germline V gene data show CDR1 as LGHDT and CDR2 as YNNKEL (reference sequence). V lost 2 bases, J lost 3 bases, and 2 bases lay in between. This CDR3 has 11 amino acids. This chain's CDR3 is CASSQYYEQYF. The CDR3 coding sequence is TGTGCCAGCAGCCAATACTACGAGCAGTACTTC.

This chain links TRBV7-8 with TRBJ2-1, with D maybe TRBD1 (5 bases). The ends were cut back, 0 bases at V and 9 bases at J, with 9 bases in the middle. Per the germline V gene, CDR1 is SGHVS and CDR2 is FQNEAQ. The CDR3 consists of 13 residues. DNA for the CDR3: TGTGCCAGCAGCTTAGCGCAGGGCAGTGAGCAGTTCTTC. Translation: CASSLAQGSEQFF.

The V gene is TRBV24-1, the J gene TRBJ2-7, with a possible D match to TRBD2 (6 bases). This CDR3 region has 16 residues. CDR1 and CDR2 from the germline V gene are KGHDR and SFDVKD. Trimming pared 3 bases from V and 6 bases from J, leaving 20 bases between. CDR3 nucleotide sequence: TGTGCCACCAGTGATGGGGCAGGAGGGTCCCTCCGCGAGCAGTACTTC. It encodes CATSDGAGGSLREQYF.

This clone was observed a single time. V gene TRBV15 combines with J gene TRBJ1-5; D gene unclear. This CDR3 is 19 amino acids long. The germline CDR1 and CDR2 sequences are LNHNV and YYDKDF (reference sequence). V shed 1 base and J shed 0 bases, with 19 bases lying between them. Here the CDR3 reads CATSRGAGSLPPSNQPQHF. CDR3 bases: TGTGCCACCAGCAGAGGGGCAGGATCCCTTCCCCCTAGCAATCAGCCCCAGCATTTT.